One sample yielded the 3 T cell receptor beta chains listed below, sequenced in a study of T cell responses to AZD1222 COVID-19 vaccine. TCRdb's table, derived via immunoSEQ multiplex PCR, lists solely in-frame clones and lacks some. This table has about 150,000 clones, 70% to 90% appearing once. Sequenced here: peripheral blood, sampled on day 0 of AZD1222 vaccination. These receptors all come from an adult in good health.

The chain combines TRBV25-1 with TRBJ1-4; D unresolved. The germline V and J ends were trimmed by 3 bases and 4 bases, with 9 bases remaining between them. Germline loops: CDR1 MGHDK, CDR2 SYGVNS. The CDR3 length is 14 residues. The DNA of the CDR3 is TGTGCCAGCAGTGACCCTCTTGTTAATGAAAAACTGTTTTTT. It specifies CASSDPLVNEKLFF.

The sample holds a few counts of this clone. Here the CDR3 reads CASTRGDYGYTF. CDR3 nucleotide sequence: TGTGCCAGCACCCGCGGCGACTATGGCTACACCTTC. V usage is TRBV12-3 or TRBV12-4 and J usage is TRBJ1-2, with D unresolved. V lost 7 bases, J lost 3 bases, and 9 bases lay in between. The CDR3 runs 12 residues.

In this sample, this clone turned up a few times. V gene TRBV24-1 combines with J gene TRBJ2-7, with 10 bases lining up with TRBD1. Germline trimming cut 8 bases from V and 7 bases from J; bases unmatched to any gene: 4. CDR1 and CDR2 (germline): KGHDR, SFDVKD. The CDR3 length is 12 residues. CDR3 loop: CATTGDRGEQYF. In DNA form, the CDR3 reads TGTGCCACCACCGGGGACAGGGGTGAGCAGTACTTC.